Given below is one TCR beta chain in context. Its antigen remains unknown. The junction does not match germline at one end; this may be a read error. Libraries were prepared by immunoSEQ multiplex PCR; TCRdb keeps only in-frame clonotypes and omits some of them. The sample shows approximately 100,000 clones, about 89% of them seen only once. CDR1 is ENHRY, CDR2 SYGVKD, per germline. The CDR3 contains 12 residues. During the collection period, no donor immune events like infections were recorded. The data stem from a study of identifying expanded T cells in peripheral blood. Study-level points and caveats: Over around two and four weeks, about 15 and 19 clones changed, versus approximately 1.1 between replicates. Approximately two-week clone count variance significantly increased as total template count grew.

The specimen was blood. The chain employs TRBV10-3 and TRBJ2-7; D unclear. This receptor was taken from a person aged 18 to 70 in good health. The CDR3 loop is CAISQENGVSNF. CDR3 sequence (DNA): TGTGCCATCAGCCAAGAGAATGGGGTTTCGAACTTC.